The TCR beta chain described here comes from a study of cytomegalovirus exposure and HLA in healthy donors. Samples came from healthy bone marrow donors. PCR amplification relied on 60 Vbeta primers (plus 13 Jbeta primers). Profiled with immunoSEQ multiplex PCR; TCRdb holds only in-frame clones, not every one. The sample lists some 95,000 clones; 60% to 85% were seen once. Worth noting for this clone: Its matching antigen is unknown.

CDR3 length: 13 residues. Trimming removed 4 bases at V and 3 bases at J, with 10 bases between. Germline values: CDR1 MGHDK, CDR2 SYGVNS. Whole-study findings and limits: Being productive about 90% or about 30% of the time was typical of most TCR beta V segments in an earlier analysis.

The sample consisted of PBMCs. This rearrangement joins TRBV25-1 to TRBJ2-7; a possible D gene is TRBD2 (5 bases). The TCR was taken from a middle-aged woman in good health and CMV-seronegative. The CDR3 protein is CASSAASYYEQYF. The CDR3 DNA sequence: TGTGCCAGCAGTGCGGCTAGCTACTACGAGCAGTACTTC.